This T cell receptor beta chain is drawn from a study of low-dose radiotherapy and immunotherapy resistance in tumors. Study at large: On cycle 1 day 1, patients started four cycles of oral aspirin 300 mg daily.

With TRAV- and TRBV-specific primers, first-strand cDNA was made, covering the alpha and beta chains. PCR amplification of the TCRs was performed with Phusion for 20 to 25 PCR cycles, and it relied on a constant-region primer together with a V-primer adapter. Isolated mRNA underwent amplification via in vitro transcription. From the reads, TCRdb called clonotypes with MiXCR, one entry per CDR3 protein. Seen here are 100,000 or so distinct CDR3 sequences, around 20% observed once, and the top ten hold about 4%. Time point specified: after trial treatment. Treatment denoted: LDRT plus nivolumab, ipilimumab, low-dose cyclophosphamide and aspirin (RACIN trial). Those eligible were patients bearing advanced solid tumors lacking tumor-infiltrating lymphocytes. This clonotype was counted only a few times. The germline V gene has CDR1 KGHDR and CDR2 SFDVKD. This CDR3 region has 12 residues. V was pared by 5 bases and J by 2 bases, with 2 bases between.

The TCR originated in a male donor with prostate cancer. This chain connects TRBV24-1 to TRBJ2-2; D not resolved. This specimen was PBMCs, taken after low-dose radiotherapy plus immunotherapy. CDR3 sequence: CATSVNTGELFF. DNA of the CDR3: TGTGCCACCAGTGTCAACACCGGGGAGCTGTTTTTT.